This TCR beta chain was sequenced during a study of blood T cell repertoires in COVID-19. Profiling relied on immunoSEQ multiplex PCR, and the TCRdb table lists in-frame clones only, not all of them. The sample has more than 200,000 clones; 85% to 90% are singletons. Trimming removed 6 bases from V and 5 bases from J; junction bases left unmatched: 4. CDR3 length equals 13 residues. The germline CDR1 and CDR2 sequences are KGHSH and LQKENI. Sequencing was performed on PBMCs or T cells enriched from blood (not recorded which). V usage is TRBV18 and J usage is TRBJ2-5, with TRBD1 identical over 9 bases. The source of this sequence is a woman aged 30 to 39 who had recovered from COVID-19. CDR3 loop: CASSQDRGETQYF. The CDR3 nucleotides read TGTGCCAGCTCGCAAGACAGGGGGGAGACCCAGTACTTC.